This TCR beta chain was sequenced during a study of blood T cell repertoires in COVID-19. Across the study: Sample material is recorded as cDNA or gDNA derived from T cells, B-cell-depleted T cells, or PBMCs.

In the authors' methods: Reference gene primer amplification gave estimated nucleated cell counts. Clones were read by immunoSEQ multiplex PCR, and TCRdb kept only the in-frame ones, dropping some. V and J calls and clone size are given by that table; D and trimming were obtained from the DNA. The table includes about 250,000 clones, about 90% detected once. CDR1 is DFQATT, CDR2 SNEGSKA, per germline (reference sequence). Trimming took 6 bases from V and 8 from J, leaving 13 bases between them. The CDR3 has 11 amino acids. What was sequenced was peripheral blood. The chain couples TRBV20-1 to TRBJ1-2; the D gene is possibly TRBD1 (6 bases). The clonotype comes from a man aged 18 to 30 with active or convalescent COVID-19. CDR3 DNA: TGCAGTGCCACTAACAGGGTCGGCTACACCTTC. Translating gives CSATNRVGYTF.